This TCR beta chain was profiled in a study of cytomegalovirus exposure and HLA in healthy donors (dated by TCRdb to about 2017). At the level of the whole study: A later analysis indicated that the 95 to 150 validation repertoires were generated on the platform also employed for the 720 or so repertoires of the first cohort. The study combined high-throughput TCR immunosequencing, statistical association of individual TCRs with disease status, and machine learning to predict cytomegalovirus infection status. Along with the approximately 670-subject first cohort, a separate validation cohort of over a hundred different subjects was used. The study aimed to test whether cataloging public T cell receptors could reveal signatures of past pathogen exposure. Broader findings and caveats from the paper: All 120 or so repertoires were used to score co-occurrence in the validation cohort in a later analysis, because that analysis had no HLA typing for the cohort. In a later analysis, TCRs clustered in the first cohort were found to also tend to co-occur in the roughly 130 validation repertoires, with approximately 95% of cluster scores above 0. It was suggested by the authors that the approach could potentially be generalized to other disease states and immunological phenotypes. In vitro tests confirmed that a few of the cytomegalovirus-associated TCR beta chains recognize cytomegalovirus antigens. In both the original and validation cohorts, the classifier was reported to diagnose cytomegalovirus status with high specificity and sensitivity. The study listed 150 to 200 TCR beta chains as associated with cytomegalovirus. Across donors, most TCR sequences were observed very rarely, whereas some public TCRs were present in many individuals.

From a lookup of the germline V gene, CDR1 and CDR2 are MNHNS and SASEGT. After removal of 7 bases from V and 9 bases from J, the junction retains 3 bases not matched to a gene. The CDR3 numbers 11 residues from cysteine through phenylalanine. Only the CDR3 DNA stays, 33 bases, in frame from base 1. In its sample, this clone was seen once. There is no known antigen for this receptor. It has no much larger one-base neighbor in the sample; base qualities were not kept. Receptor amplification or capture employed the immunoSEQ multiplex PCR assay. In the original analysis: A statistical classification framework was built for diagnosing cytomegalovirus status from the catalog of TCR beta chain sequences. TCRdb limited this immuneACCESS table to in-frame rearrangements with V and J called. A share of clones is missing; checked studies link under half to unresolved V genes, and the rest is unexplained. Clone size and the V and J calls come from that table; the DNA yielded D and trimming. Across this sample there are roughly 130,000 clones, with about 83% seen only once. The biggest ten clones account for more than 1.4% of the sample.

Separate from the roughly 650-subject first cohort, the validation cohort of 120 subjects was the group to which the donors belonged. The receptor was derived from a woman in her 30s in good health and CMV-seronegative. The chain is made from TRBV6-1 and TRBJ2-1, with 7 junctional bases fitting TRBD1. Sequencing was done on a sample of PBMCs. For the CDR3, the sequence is CASTGGFEQFF. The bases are TGTGCCAGCACAGGGGGATTTGAGCAGTTCTTC.